The 10 T cell receptor beta chains below were found in one sample sequenced in a study of blood T cell repertoires in COVID-19. Profiling relied on immunoSEQ multiplex PCR, and the TCRdb table lists in-frame clones only, not all of them. The sample records approximately 170,000 clones, about four fifths being singletons. The specimen sequenced was PBMCs or T cells enriched from blood (not recorded which). The receptors stem from a man aged 50-59 years who had recovered from COVID-19.

V and J are TRBV27 and TRBJ1-2, with D tentatively TRBD1 (6 bases). The V end lost 5 bases, the J end lost 7 bases, and 14 bases lay between the germline ends. CDR3 length equals 13 residues. Germline V CDR1 and CDR2: MNHEY, SMNVEV (reference sequence). The CDR3 DNA follows: TGTGCCAGCAGTCCTCACAGGGACGCTGGCTACACCTTC. Amino acids: CASSPHRDAGYTF.

The genes are TRBV19 and TRBJ1-6; D is unclear. The CDR3 runs 12 residues. V dropped 8 bases and J dropped 6 bases, with 8 bases sitting between them. Per the germline V gene, CDR1 is LNHDA and CDR2 is SQIVND (reference sequence). In nucleotides, the CDR3 is TGTGCCAGTCGACAAGGTAATTCACCCCTCCACTTT. It translates to CASRQGNSPLHF.

The chain has TRBV3-1 (or the pseudogene TRBV3-2) and TRBJ2-3; TRBD2 agrees at 7 bases. Germline loops: CDR1 LGHDT, CDR2 YNNKEL (reference sequence). The CDR3 is made up of 17 amino acids. The V and J ends lost 0 bases and 3 bases, in that order; junction bases with no gene match: 9. The CDR3 DNA follows: TGTGCCAGCAGCCAAGACCGGTCTAGCGGAAGAACAGATACGCAGTATTTT. Translation: CASSQDRSSGRTDTQYF.

The J gene is TRBJ2-1, the V gene TRBV3-1 (or the pseudogene TRBV3-2), with a tentative D call TRBD2 (5 bases). V lost 7 bases, J lost 3 bases, and 13 bases lay in between. Germline V gene sequence: CDR1 LGHDT, CDR2 YNNKEL (reference sequence). CDR3 size: 14 residues. DNA for the CDR3: TGTGCCAGCATCGGAGGATTTGGCTACAATGAGCAGTTCTTC. Amino acid sequence: CASIGGFGYNEQFF.

The chain couples TRBV24-1 to TRBJ2-3, with TRBD2 matching 12 bases. Germline V CDR1 and CDR2: KGHDR, SFDVKD. J was trimmed by 4 bases and V by 3 bases; bases with no gene match: 1. The CDR3 runs 15 residues. CDR3 region: CATSDASGGADTQYF. CDR3 nucleotide sequence: TGTGCCACCAGTGATGCTAGCGGGGGGGCAGATACGCAGTATTTT.

The V gene is TRBV7-9, the J gene TRBJ1-1, with TRBD1 matching 7 bases. Germline CDR1 SEHNR, CDR2 FQNEAQ (reference sequence). This CDR3 comprises 14 residues. The V and J ends lost 2 bases and 7 bases, in that order; junction bases with no gene match: 7. The CDR3: CASSLRGQSNEAFF. CDR3 nucleotide sequence: TGTGCCAGCAGCTTAAGGGGGCAGTCTAATGAAGCTTTCTTT.

The chain couples TRBV5-1 to TRBJ1-5; maybe TRBD1 (5 bases). Germline CDR1 is SGHRS and CDR2 is YFSETQ. Deletions cut 4 bases from V and 2 bases from J, with 10 bases between. The CDR3 consists of 14 residues. CDR3: CASSPTVGNQPQHF. The CDR3, as DNA: TGCGCCAGCAGCCCGACAGTTGGCAATCAGCCCCAGCATTTT. Supplemented by reference TRBV5-1 and TRBJ1-5, the full variable domain reads KAGVTQTPRYLIKTRGQQVTLSCSPISGHRSVSWYQQTPGQGLQFLFEYFSETQRNKGNFPGRFSGRQFSNSRSEMNVSTLELGDSALYLCASSPTVGNQPQHFGDGTRLSIL.

The gene calls are TRBV5-1 and TRBJ2-5, with D perhaps TRBD2 (5 bases). V lost 1 base to trimming and J lost 2 bases, with 12 bases between them. This CDR3 is 15 amino acids long. In germline, CDR1 is SGHRS, CDR2 YFSETQ. The CDR3 region has the DNA TGCGCCAGCAGCTTGAGCGGCAGGCTTCAAGAGACCCAGTACTTC. This encodes CASSLSGRLQETQYF.

This clone was seen a few times. The V call is TRBV7-2, the J call TRBJ2-5, with 8 nucleotides matching TRBD1. The CDR3 contains 15 residues. V was pared by 5 bases and J by 2 bases, with 7 bases of the junction left unmatched. Looked up from germline, CDR1 is SGHTA and CDR2 is FQGNSA. The DNA of the CDR3 is TGTGCCAGCAGCCCCCTAGGGACAGGTCAAGAGACCCAGTACTTC. Amino acid sequence: CASSPLGTGQETQYF.

The J gene is TRBJ1-2, the V gene TRBV18; perhaps TRBD1 as D (5 bases). The CDR3 sequence is 13 residues long. Germline CDR1 KGHSH, CDR2 LQKENI. V was clipped by 0 bases and J by 9 bases, with 11 bases between them. The CDR3 sequence: CASSPPQGNRYTF. The CDR3 DNA reads as TGTGCCAGCTCACCACCGCAGGGAAATCGCTACACCTTC. The full variable domain, in which reference TRBV18 and TRBJ1-2 provide the parts outside the CDR3, is NAGVMQNPRHLVRRRGQEARLRCSPMKGHSHVYWYRQLPEEGLKFMVYLQKENIIDESGMPKERFSAEFPKEGPSILRIQQVVRGDSAAYFCASSPPQGNRYTFGSGTRLTVV.